These T cell receptor beta chains were read from a single sample in a study of blood T cell repertoires in COVID-19. The assay was immunoSEQ multiplex PCR, and TCRdb's table has in-frame clones only and misses some. The sample has 90,000 to 100,000 clones, 85% to 90% seen once. The sequenced sample consisted of peripheral blood. The receptors come from a human donor in a cohort sampled during active COVID-19. Each CDR3 is given with its conserved first and last residue. The order of the fields is D gene, J gene, V gene, clone size, CDR3 DNA, CDR3 protein. D genes are given only for firm matches. Clone size is stated in some rows and not others, as once, few, many or a class when expanded.

D gene: .; J gene: TRBJ2-3; V gene: TRBV4-3; clone size: .; CDR3 DNA: TGCGCCAGCAGCCAAGATAAGCGGAGCACAGATACGCAGTATTTT; CDR3 protein: CASSQDKRSTDTQYF
D gene: TRBD2; J gene: TRBJ2-3; V gene: TRBV18; clone size: .; CDR3 DNA: TGTGCCAGCTCACCACCTAGCGGGAGCACAGATACGCAGTATTTT; CDR3 protein: CASSPPSGSTDTQYF
D gene: .; J gene: TRBJ2-7; V gene: TRBV7-9; clone size: .; CDR3 DNA: TGTGCCAGCACCAACGGGGACGAGCAGTACTTC; CDR3 protein: CASTNGDEQYF
D gene: .; J gene: TRBJ2-6; V gene: TRBV12-3/TRBV12-4; clone size: .; CDR3 DNA: TGTGCCAGCGACAGCTCTGGGGCCAACGTCCTGACTTTC; CDR3 protein: CASDSSGANVLTF
D gene: .; J gene: TRBJ2-1; V gene: TRBV3-1/TRBV3-2; clone size: .; CDR3 DNA: TGTGCCAGCAGCCAAAACCCGAGTCTGGAGCAGTTCTTC; CDR3 protein: CASSQNPSLEQFF
D gene: TRBD2; J gene: TRBJ2-3; V gene: TRBV3-1/TRBV3-2; clone size: .; CDR3 DNA: TGTGCCAGCAGCCAAGTTGGGACTAGTAAGGATACGCAGTATTTT; CDR3 protein: CASSQVGTSKDTQYF
D gene: TRBD1; J gene: TRBJ1-2; V gene: TRBV6-2/TRBV6-3; clone size: .; CDR3 DNA: TGTGCCAGCAGTGCCGTTCCTGGGACAGCAGCTAACTATGGCTACACCTTC; CDR3 protein: CASSAVPGTAANYGYTF
D gene: .; J gene: TRBJ1-1; V gene: TRBV6-6; clone size: few; CDR3 DNA: TGTGCCAGCAGTTACTCGGAGGGTGAAGCTTTCTTT; CDR3 protein: CASSYSEGEAFF
D gene: .; J gene: TRBJ1-2; V gene: TRBV2; clone size: .; CDR3 DNA: TGTGCCAGCAGTGGAGACAGGACCTATGGCTACACCTTC; CDR3 protein: CASSGDRTYGYTF
D gene: .; J gene: TRBJ2-7; V gene: TRBV29-1; clone size: .; CDR3 DNA: TGCAGCGTTGGAGGCGGGATCCGGTACGAGCAGTACTTC; CDR3 protein: CSVGGGIRYEQYF
D gene: TRBD1; J gene: TRBJ2-6; V gene: TRBV5-4; clone size: .; CDR3 DNA: TGTGCCAGCAGGGGTGGACAGGGTCATCTCGGGGCCAACGTCCTGACTTTC; CDR3 protein: CASRGGQGHLGANVLTF
D gene: .; J gene: TRBJ2-1; V gene: TRBV3-1/TRBV3-2; clone size: .; CDR3 DNA: TGTGCCAGCAGCAAGGGTTCAGGGGCCTACAATGAGCAGTTCTTC; CDR3 protein: CASSKGSGAYNEQFF
D gene: TRBD1; J gene: TRBJ1-5; V gene: TRBV19; clone size: .; CDR3 DNA: TGTGCCAGTAGTATAGAGGACAGGGGTCAGCCCCAGCATTTT; CDR3 protein: CASSIEDRGQPQHF
D gene: .; J gene: TRBJ1-5; V gene: TRBV10-2; clone size: .; CDR3 DNA: TGCGCCAGCAGTGATTGGGGGGACGGTGGCAATCAGCCCCAGCATTTT; CDR3 protein: CASSDWGDGGNQPQHF
D gene: TRBD2; J gene: TRBJ2-2; V gene: TRBV7-6; clone size: .; CDR3 DNA: TGTGCCAGCAGCGGGACTAGCGGGAGGGCCGGGGAGCTGTTTTTT; CDR3 protein: CASSGTSGRAGELFF
D gene: .; J gene: TRBJ1-1; V gene: TRBV7-2; clone size: once; CDR3 DNA: TGTGCCAGCAGCTTAGTAGGTACTGGGCAGGGCACTGAAGCTTTCTTT; CDR3 protein: CASSLVGTGQGTEAFF
D gene: .; J gene: TRBJ1-1; V gene: TRBV6-5; clone size: .; CDR3 DNA: TGTGCCAGCAGACCCTTCAGGGCCATGAACACTGAAGCTTTCTTT; CDR3 protein: CASRPFRAMNTEAFF
D gene: TRBD2; J gene: TRBJ2-1; V gene: TRBV5-5; clone size: .; CDR3 DNA: TGTGCCAGCAGCACCGGAGCGGGAGGACACTACAATGAGCAGTTCTTC; CDR3 protein: CASSTGAGGHYNEQFF
D gene: TRBD1; J gene: TRBJ1-2; V gene: TRBV18; clone size: few; CDR3 DNA: TGTGCCAGCTCACGGGGGACAGAGAATGGCTACACCTTC; CDR3 protein: CASSRGTENGYTF
D gene: TRBD2; J gene: TRBJ2-1; V gene: TRBV2; clone size: .; CDR3 DNA: TGTGCCAGCAGTGGACTAGCGGGGAGGAGCTCCTACAATGAGCAGTTCTTC; CDR3 protein: CASSGLAGRSSYNEQFF
D gene: TRBD1; J gene: TRBJ1-2; V gene: TRBV30; clone size: .; CDR3 DNA: TGTGCCTGGGTAGGACAGGGTAATGGCTACACCTTC; CDR3 protein: CAWVGQGNGYTF
D gene: .; J gene: TRBJ2-1; V gene: TRBV6-5; clone size: .; CDR3 DNA: TGTGCCAGCAGTACCAATCCTACCTACAATGAGCAGTTCTTC; CDR3 protein: CASSTNPTYNEQFF
D gene: TRBD2; J gene: TRBJ2-6; V gene: TRBV23-1; clone size: few; CDR3 DNA: TGCGCCAGCAGTCGGAACAGAGGACTAGCGGGAGGGGTTTCTGGGGCCAACGTCCTGACTTTC; CDR3 protein: CASSRNRGLAGGVSGANVLTF
D gene: .; J gene: TRBJ1-2; V gene: TRBV3-1/TRBV3-2; clone size: once; CDR3 DNA: TGTGCCAGCAGCCAGACGAGGTTGGGGGCTGGTGGCTACACCTTC; CDR3 protein: CASSQTRLGAGGYTF
D gene: TRBD1; J gene: TRBJ1-5; V gene: TRBV6-1; clone size: few; CDR3 DNA: TGTGCCAGCAGTGAGACAGGGTTAAATCAGCCCCAGCATTTT; CDR3 protein: CASSETGLNQPQHF
D gene: TRBD1; J gene: TRBJ1-5; V gene: TRBV4-3; clone size: .; CDR3 DNA: TGCGCCAGCAGCCAAGGACTTAGGGGGCCTACTAATCAGCCCCAGCATTTT; CDR3 protein: CASSQGLRGPTNQPQHF
D gene: TRBD1; J gene: TRBJ2-1; V gene: TRBV7-9; clone size: .; CDR3 DNA: TGTGCCAGCAGCTTTCGACAGGGAGCAGGGTACAATGAGCAGTTCTTC; CDR3 protein: CASSFRQGAGYNEQFF
D gene: TRBD2; J gene: TRBJ2-1; V gene: TRBV6-5; clone size: .; CDR3 DNA: TGTGCCAGCCTCCCTAGCGGGGGGACCTACAATGAGCAGTTCTTC; CDR3 protein: CASLPSGGTYNEQFF
D gene: .; J gene: TRBJ2-7; V gene: TRBV27; clone size: .; CDR3 DNA: TGTGCCAGCAGTTTATTTGCAGGGCTTAGCTCCTACGAGCAGTACTTC; CDR3 protein: CASSLFAGLSSYEQYF
D gene: TRBD2; J gene: TRBJ2-7; V gene: TRBV6-5; clone size: .; CDR3 DNA: TGTGCCAGCAGTCTGACTAGCGGGGTAGCCTACGAGCAGTACTTC; CDR3 protein: CASSLTSGVAYEQYF
D gene: TRBD1; J gene: TRBJ2-3; V gene: TRBV7-9; clone size: .; CDR3 DNA: TGTGCCAGCGCCAAAGGACAGGGGGTCACAGATACGCAGTATTTT; CDR3 protein: CASAKGQGVTDTQYF
D gene: .; J gene: TRBJ1-1; V gene: TRBV11-2; clone size: few; CDR3 DNA: TGTGCCAGCAGCTTTCCACAGGGAGTAAACACTGAAGCTTTCTTT; CDR3 protein: CASSFPQGVNTEAFF
D gene: TRBD1; J gene: TRBJ1-2; V gene: TRBV3-1/TRBV3-2; clone size: .; CDR3 DNA: TGTGCCAGCAGCCTAAGGGGGACAGGGGGAGGCTACACCTTC; CDR3 protein: CASSLRGTGGGYTF
D gene: .; J gene: TRBJ2-6; V gene: TRBV3-1/TRBV3-2; clone size: .; CDR3 DNA: TGTGCCAGCAGCCAAGTCCAAGGGGTAGTTGGGGCCAACGTCCTGACTTTC; CDR3 protein: CASSQVQGVVGANVLTF
D gene: TRBD1; J gene: TRBJ2-7; V gene: TRBV5-5; clone size: .; CDR3 DNA: TGTGCCAGCAGCCGGGACAGGGATGACGAGCAGTACTTC; CDR3 protein: CASSRDRDDEQYF
D gene: .; J gene: TRBJ2-7; V gene: TRBV7-8; clone size: .; CDR3 DNA: TGTGCCAGCAGCGAGGCCTTCGAGCAGTACTTC; CDR3 protein: CASSEAFEQYF
D gene: .; J gene: TRBJ2-3; V gene: TRBV18; clone size: .; CDR3 DNA: TGTGCCAGCTCGATGGACATCCCGACCACGGATACGCAGTATTTT; CDR3 protein: CASSMDIPTTDTQYF
D gene: TRBD1; J gene: TRBJ1-2; V gene: TRBV7-2; clone size: .; CDR3 DNA: TGTGCCAGCAGCCCGACCGGGACAGGGGTTCGTGGCTACACCTTC; CDR3 protein: CASSPTGTGVRGYTF
D gene: TRBD1; J gene: TRBJ1-5; V gene: TRBV6-2/TRBV6-3; clone size: few; CDR3 DNA: TGTGCCAGCAGTTACACACAGGGGACTCAGCCCCAGCATTTT; CDR3 protein: CASSYTQGTQPQHF
D gene: TRBD2; J gene: TRBJ2-2; V gene: TRBV4-1; clone size: .; CDR3 DNA: TGCGCCAGCAGCCCCCGGGGACTAGCGGTCACCGGGGAGCTGTTTTTT; CDR3 protein: CASSPRGLAVTGELFF
D gene: .; J gene: TRBJ1-1; V gene: TRBV7-2; clone size: .; CDR3 DNA: TGTGCCAGCAGCCCTTACACGAAGAACACTGAAGCTTTCTTT; CDR3 protein: CASSPYTKNTEAFF
D gene: .; J gene: TRBJ1-3; V gene: TRBV5-8; clone size: .; CDR3 DNA: TGTGCCAGCAGGGGGAGGGACAACTCAATTCAGGACTCTGGAAACACCATATATTTT; CDR3 protein: CASRGRDNSIQDSGNTIYF
D gene: TRBD1; J gene: TRBJ1-4; V gene: TRBV12-3/TRBV12-4; clone size: once; CDR3 DNA: TGTGCCAGCAGAGCGACAGGGAATGAAAAACTGTTTTTT; CDR3 protein: CASRATGNEKLFF
D gene: .; J gene: TRBJ1-4; V gene: TRBV5-4; clone size: few; CDR3 DNA: TGTGCCAGCAGCTTGATCGGGGGAACTAATGAAAAACTGTTTTTT; CDR3 protein: CASSLIGGTNEKLFF
D gene: TRBD1; J gene: TRBJ1-5; V gene: TRBV20-1; clone size: .; CDR3 DNA: TGCAGTGCTGGACAGGGTGAGGCCCAGCATTTT; CDR3 protein: CSAGQGEAQHF
D gene: TRBD1; J gene: TRBJ1-4; V gene: TRBV9; clone size: few; CDR3 DNA: TGTGCCAGCAGCGCACACCCCTCCGGGACAGGGGATAATGAAAAACTGTTTTTT; CDR3 protein: CASSAHPSGTGDNEKLFF
D gene: TRBD2; J gene: TRBJ2-7; V gene: TRBV7-9; clone size: .; CDR3 DNA: TGTGCCAGCAGCTCGGGACTAGCGGACTCCTACGAGCAGTACTTC; CDR3 protein: CASSSGLADSYEQYF
D gene: TRBD2; J gene: TRBJ2-3; V gene: TRBV29-1; clone size: few; CDR3 DNA: TGCAGCGGGTTGAAGGGACTAGCGGGAGTTGGAGGCACAGATACGCAGTATTTT; CDR3 protein: CSGLKGLAGVGGTDTQYF
D gene: .; J gene: TRBJ2-1; V gene: TRBV24-1; clone size: .; CDR3 DNA: TGTGCCACCAGTGAAAACGACCCGACAGTTAACTCCTACAATGAGCAGTTCTTC; CDR3 protein: CATSENDPTVNSYNEQFF
D gene: .; J gene: TRBJ1-5; V gene: TRBV19; clone size: .; CDR3 DNA: TGTGCCAGTAGTTGGACAGCTACCATACATCAGCCCCAGCATTTT; CDR3 protein: CASSWTATIHQPQHF
D gene: .; J gene: TRBJ2-2; V gene: TRBV14; clone size: .; CDR3 DNA: TGTGCCAGCAGCCAAGAACCCCATTTGGGCGGGGCGAACACCGGGGAGCTGTTTTTT; CDR3 protein: CASSQEPHLGGANTGELFF
D gene: TRBD2; J gene: TRBJ2-1; V gene: TRBV20-1; clone size: .; CDR3 DNA: TGCAGTGCCGCGGGAGGGAATGAGCAGTTCTTC; CDR3 protein: CSAAGGNEQFF
D gene: TRBD1; J gene: TRBJ2-7; V gene: TRBV7-6; clone size: .; CDR3 DNA: TGTGCCAGCAGCTTTATCTTTGGGACAGGGGGGGACCCCTACGAGCAGTACTTC; CDR3 protein: CASSFIFGTGGDPYEQYF
D gene: TRBD1; J gene: TRBJ1-5; V gene: TRBV6-6; clone size: .; CDR3 DNA: TGTGCCAGCAGTAATGCGGGACAGGGCTCTCAGCCCCAGCATTTT; CDR3 protein: CASSNAGQGSQPQHF
D gene: TRBD1; J gene: TRBJ1-2; V gene: TRBV19; clone size: .; CDR3 DNA: TGTGCCAGTAGTATGGGACAGGCCAACTATGGCTACACCTTC; CDR3 protein: CASSMGQANYGYTF
D gene: .; J gene: TRBJ1-5; V gene: TRBV30; clone size: .; CDR3 DNA: TGTGCCTGGAGTTGGGGGGATAATCAGCCCCAGCATTTT; CDR3 protein: CAWSWGDNQPQHF
D gene: TRBD2; J gene: TRBJ2-3; V gene: TRBV7-2; clone size: .; CDR3 DNA: TGTGCCAGCAGCTTAGTAGGGACTAGCCTTATATTGGGGCAGTATTTT; CDR3 protein: CASSLVGTSLILGQYF
D gene: TRBD1; J gene: TRBJ1-2; V gene: TRBV5-4; clone size: .; CDR3 DNA: TGTGCCAGCAGCTTGGAGGGGGCGAGTAATGGCTACACCTTC; CDR3 protein: CASSLEGASNGYTF
D gene: TRBD2; J gene: TRBJ2-3; V gene: TRBV2; clone size: .; CDR3 DNA: TGTGCCAGCAGTGAAGGGCCTAGCGGGCGGAATACGCAGTATTTT; CDR3 protein: CASSEGPSGRNTQYF
D gene: .; J gene: TRBJ1-2; V gene: TRBV6-5; clone size: .; CDR3 DNA: TGTGCCACCCGGCACGGGGTTTATGGCTACACCTTC; CDR3 protein: CATRHGVYGYTF